A single sample is the source of the 18 T cell receptor beta chains below, sequenced in a study of blood T cell repertoires in COVID-19. Here immunoSEQ multiplex PCR was the method, and the copy in TCRdb shows in-frame clones only, minus some. The sample includes approximately 130,000 clones, roughly 80% of them seen just once. Material: peripheral blood. Receptor source: a human donor in a cohort sampled during active COVID-19.

The chain links TRBV28 to TRBJ1-6; D is undetermined. Germline V lookup: CDR1 MDHEN, CDR2 SYDVKM. This CDR3 is built from 11 residues. Between the trimmed V and J ends, which lost 5 bases and 13 bases, there was a span of 9 bases. CDR3 DNA sequence: TGTGCCAGCAGTGCGGGTTTGCCCCTCCACTTT. Translating gives CASSAGLPLHF.

The gene calls are TRBV28 and TRBJ2-3; D gene uncertain. Deletions cut 8 bases from V and 1 base from J, with 7 bases between. The CDR3 is made up of 12 amino acids. Looked up from germline, CDR1 is MDHEN and CDR2 is SYDVKM. Written as DNA, the CDR3 is TGTGCCAGCCACCGAGGCACAGATACGCAGTATTTT. Translated, it gives CASHRGTDTQYF.

This chain links TRBV5-4 with TRBJ2-3; the match to TRBD1 covers 7 bases. J gave up 2 bases and V 4 bases, and 10 bases lay outside the gene matches. Germline V CDR1 and CDR2: SGHNT, YYREEE (reference sequence). The CDR3 contains 16 residues. The CDR3 spells CASSPGTALPTDTQYF. As DNA, the CDR3 is TGTGCCAGCAGCCCTGGGACAGCCCTCCCCACAGATACGCAGTATTTT.

The genes are TRBV27 and TRBJ1-5; D is possibly TRBD1 (6 bases). From germline, CDR1 is MNHEY and CDR2 SMNVEV (reference sequence). CDR3 size: 16 residues. V dropped 5 bases and J dropped 5 bases, with 19 bases sitting between them. The chain's CDR3 is CASSLRGPGGYQPQHF. CDR3 nucleotide sequence: TGTGCCAGCAGTCTTCGGGGTCCTGGGGGCTATCAGCCCCAGCATTTT.

Only one count was recorded for this clone. V is TRBV11-2 and J is TRBJ1-5, with D possibly being TRBD1 (5 bases). The CDR3 sequence is 14 residues long. Germline values: CDR1 SGHAT, CDR2 FQNNGV. The V and J ends lost 2 bases and 0 bases respectively, with 5 bases between them. CDR3 in DNA: TGTGCCAGCAGCTTACAGGGTAGCAATCAGCCCCAGCATTTT. Amino acid sequence: CASSLQGSNQPQHF.

V and J are TRBV19 and TRBJ1-1; 9 nucleotides align to TRBD1. Unmatched junction bases numbered 14, after V lost 5 bases and J lost 10 bases. From germline, CDR1 is LNHDA and CDR2 SQIVND (reference sequence). The CDR3 runs 15 residues. CDR3 residues: CASSAGRQGESTAFF. The CDR3 DNA reads as TGTGCCAGTAGTGCGGGCCGACAGGGGGAGAGTACAGCTTTCTTT.

The rearrangement joins TRBV11-2 to TRBJ1-6; the D gene is possibly TRBD1 (5 bases). In germline, CDR1 is SGHAT, CDR2 FQNNGV. Between the trimmed V and J ends, which lost 1 base and 0 bases, there was a span of 13 bases. The CDR3 loop spans 18 amino acids. Here the CDR3 DNA reads TGTGCCAGCAGCTTAGTACAGGCGGGAAGCTCCTATAATTCACCCCTCCACTTT. Its translation is CASSLVQAGSSYNSPLHF.

The chain has TRBV14 and TRBJ1-3; perhaps TRBD1 as D (6 bases). Germline V gene lookup returns CDR1 SGHDN and CDR2 FVKESK. Trimming cost V 2 bases and J 8 bases, with 25 bases left between them. The CDR3 runs to 18 residues. For the CDR3, the DNA is TGTGCCAGCAGCCAAACTCCGGACAGTAGCAGGGGTAGGTACACCATATATTTT. Encoded protein: CASSQTPDSSRGRYTIYF.

The rearrangement joins TRBV19 to TRBJ2-6; 7 bases fit TRBD1. J gave up 0 bases and V 8 bases, and 7 bases lay outside the gene matches. The germline V gene has CDR1 LNHDA and CDR2 SQIVND (reference sequence). This CDR3 has 16 residues. CDR3 bases: TGTGCCAGTTCCGGGACAGACCCCTCTGGGGCCAACGTCCTGACTTTC. This translates into CASSGTDPSGANVLTF.

The J gene is TRBJ1-2, the V gene TRBV6-1; D possibly corresponds to TRBD1 (6 bases). In germline, CDR1 is MNHNS, CDR2 SASEGT. Trimming shortened V by 1 base and J by 2 bases, and 14 bases separated the two germline ends. The CDR3 runs 16 residues. The CDR3 nucleotides read TGTGCCAGCAGTGAAGTGCAAGGACAGACCAACTATGGCTACACCTTC. As protein: CASSEVQGQTNYGYTF.

The genes are TRBV7-6 and TRBJ2-1; TRBD2 agrees at 8 bases. The CDR3 totals 16 residues. With 1 base clipped from V and 5 bases from J, the junction kept 7 bases outside the gene matches. CDR1 and CDR2 (germline): SGHVS, FNYEAQ. CDR3 coding DNA: TGTGCCAGCAGCTTAGATAGCGGGACTGGGGACAATGAGCAGTTCTTC. It translates to CASSLDSGTGDNEQFF.

The chain is built from TRBV7-9 and TRBJ1-3; D perhaps matches TRBD1 (5 bases). V was clipped by 5 bases and J by 1 base, with 9 bases between them. CDR1 SEHNR and CDR2 FQNEAQ come from the germline V gene (reference sequence). This CDR3 has 14 amino acids. In DNA, the CDR3 is TGTGCCAGCAGCACAGGTCTTTCTGGAAACACCATATATTTT. It codes for CASSTGLSGNTIYF.

The J gene is TRBJ1-1, the V gene TRBV10-3, with D possibly TRBD1 on 5 matching bases. This CDR3 contains 15 residues. The germline CDR1 and CDR2 sequences are ENHRY and SYGVKD. V gave up 1 base and J gave up 4 bases, with 13 bases separating them. CDR3 residues: CAISEYVGRGTEAFF. CDR3 sequence (DNA): TGTGCCATCAGTGAGTACGTGGGGCGCGGCACTGAAGCTTTCTTT.

This clone was counted a single time. The chain is built from TRBV4-2 and TRBJ1-4; TRBD1 might be the D (6 bases). The CDR3 runs 13 residues. Per the germline V gene, CDR1 is LGHNA and CDR2 is YNFKEQ. Trimming took 0 bases from V and 10 from J, leaving 9 bases between them. CDR3 sequence (DNA): TGTGCCAGCAGCCAAGATGAAGGGGGAAAACTGTTTTTT. Translated, it gives CASSQDEGGKLFF.

This chain joins TRBV9 and TRBJ2-3; 13 bases align to TRBD2. The germline CDR1 and CDR2 sequences are SGDLS and YYNGEE. The CDR3 runs 16 residues. The ends lost 0 bases at V and 5 bases at J; junction bases unmatched: 3. The CDR3 sequence is CASSVGRTSGGDTQYF. As DNA, the CDR3 is TGTGCCAGCAGCGTAGGTAGGACTAGCGGGGGAGATACGCAGTATTTT.

The J gene is TRBJ1-5, the V gene TRBV5-4, with D possibly being TRBD1 (6 bases). This CDR3 spans 13 amino acids. The V end lost 7 bases, the J end lost 0 bases, and 8 bases lay between the germline ends. Germline assignment: CDR1 SGHNT and CDR2 YYREEE (reference sequence). CDR3 sequence reads: CASQGSSNQPQHF. CDR3 DNA: TGTGCCAGCCAGGGGAGTAGCAATCAGCCCCAGCATTTT.

Only one count was recorded for this clone. The chain employs TRBV5-8 and TRBJ2-1; 13 bases map to TRBD2. The CDR3 is made up of 15 amino acids. Germline V gene data show CDR1 as SGHTS and CDR2 as YDEGEE. Trimming took 4 bases from V and 10 from J; bases not matched to a gene: 8. The CDR3 spells CASSPRTSGSREQFF. The CDR3 DNA is TGTGCCAGCAGCCCTCGGACTAGCGGGAGTAGAGAGCAGTTCTTC.

On this clone: A read error may explain this, as a much larger clone is one base away. The V gene is TRBV7-9, the J gene TRBJ2-7, with D possibly TRBD2 on 6 matching bases. Germline CDR1 is SEHNR and CDR2 is FQNEAQ (reference sequence). V dropped 3 bases and J dropped 2 bases, with 8 bases sitting between them. The CDR3 loop spans 13 amino acids. CDR3 loop: CASSFRGTYEQYF. In DNA, the CDR3 is TGTGCCAGCAGCTTTCGGGGGACCTACGAGCAGTACTTC.